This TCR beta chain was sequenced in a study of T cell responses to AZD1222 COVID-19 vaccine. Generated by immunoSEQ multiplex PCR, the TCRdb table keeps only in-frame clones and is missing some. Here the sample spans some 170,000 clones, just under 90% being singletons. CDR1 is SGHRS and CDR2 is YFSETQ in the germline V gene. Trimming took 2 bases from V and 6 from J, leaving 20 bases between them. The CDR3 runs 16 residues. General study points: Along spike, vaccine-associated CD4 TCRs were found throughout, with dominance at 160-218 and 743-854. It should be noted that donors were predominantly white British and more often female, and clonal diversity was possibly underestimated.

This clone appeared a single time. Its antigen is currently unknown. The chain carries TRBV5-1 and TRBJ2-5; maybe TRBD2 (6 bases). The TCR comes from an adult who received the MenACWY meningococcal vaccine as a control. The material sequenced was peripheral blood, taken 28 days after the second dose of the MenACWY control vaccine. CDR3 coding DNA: TGCGCCAGCAGCTTACCCGGGACTCCGGGCGTTAAGACCCAGTACTTC. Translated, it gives CASSLPGTPGVKTQYF.